The T cell receptor beta chain under discussion was sequenced for a study of OX40 agonist ivuxolimab in advanced cancers. Across the study: All patients had ivuxolimab intravenously every 2 weeks at 0.01 to 10 mg/kg.

The CDR3 loop spans 16 amino acids. The germline V gene encodes CDR1 MGHRA and CDR2 YSYEKL. With 5 bases removed from V and 4 bases from J, the gap between germline ends came to 15 bases. Some clones are missing from TCRdb's copy, which holds only in-frame ones; the method was immunoSEQ multiplex PCR. The sample includes 60,000 to 75,000 clones, around 93% of them seen just once. The chain links TRBV4-1 to TRBJ1-6; D not resolved. This TCR came from an adult with an advanced solid tumor such as melanoma, head and neck, liver or kidney cancer. Sequenced material: CD4+ or CD8+ T cells sorted from blood, taken in a trial of the OX40 agonist ivuxolimab. Here the CDR3 DNA reads TGCGCCAGCAGCACCCGAGGCGGCGGTTATAATTCACCCCTCCACTTT. This gives the protein CASSTRGGGYNSPLHF.